The clone carrying this T cell receptor beta chain was recorded at least ten times. Its antigen is not known. The sample belongs to a study of early T cells in non-severe SARS-CoV-2 infection. Study at large: Bulk RNA isolated from unsorted whole blood underwent sequencing; chains were not paired. Study results and limitations: Comparison of clonotypes with VDJdb favored anti-spike CD8 responses while missing private and CD4 specificities.

Individually, cDNA molecules had unique molecular identifiers attached to them. Each CDR3 protein is one row after TCRdb ran MiXCR on the 5' RACE reads. The sample carries 52,000 or so distinct CDR3 sequences, about 6.1% recorded once. The CDR3 loop spans 14 amino acids. Germline lookup yields CDR1 SSHAT and CDR2 FNYEAQ (reference sequence). The clonotype originates from an adult who was a healthcare worker with PCR-confirmed SARS-CoV-2 infection or an uninfected control (not recorded which). Material: whole blood, obtained at baseline. The chain uses TRBV7-7 and TRBJ2-5; 12 nucleotides agree with TRBD2. In nucleotides, the CDR3 is TGTGCTAGCGGAAAGACTAGCGGGGGAGAGACCCAGTACTTC. Residues: CASGKTSGGETQYF. The full variable domain, rest sourced from reference TRBV7-7 and TRBJ2-5, is GAGVSQSPRYKVTKRGQDVTLRCDPISSHATLYWYQQALGQGPEFLTYFNYEAQPDKSGLPSDRFSAERPEGSISTLTIQRTEQRDSAMYRCASGKTSGGETQYFGPGTRLLVL.